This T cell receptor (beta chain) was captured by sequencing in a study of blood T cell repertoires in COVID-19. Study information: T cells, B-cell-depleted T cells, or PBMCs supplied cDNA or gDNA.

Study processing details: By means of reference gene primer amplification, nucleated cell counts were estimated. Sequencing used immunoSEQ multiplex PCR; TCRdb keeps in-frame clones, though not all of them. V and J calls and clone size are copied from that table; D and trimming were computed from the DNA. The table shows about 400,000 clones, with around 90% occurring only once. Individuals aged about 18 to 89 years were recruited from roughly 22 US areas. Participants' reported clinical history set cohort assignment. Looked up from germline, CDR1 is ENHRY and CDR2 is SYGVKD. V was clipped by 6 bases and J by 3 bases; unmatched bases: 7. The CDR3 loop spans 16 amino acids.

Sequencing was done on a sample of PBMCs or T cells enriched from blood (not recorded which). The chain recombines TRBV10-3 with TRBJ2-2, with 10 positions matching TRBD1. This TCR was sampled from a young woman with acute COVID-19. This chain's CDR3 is CAISSGTGADTGELFF. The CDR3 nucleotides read TGTGCCATCAGCTCCGGGACAGGGGCGGACACCGGGGAGCTGTTTTTT.